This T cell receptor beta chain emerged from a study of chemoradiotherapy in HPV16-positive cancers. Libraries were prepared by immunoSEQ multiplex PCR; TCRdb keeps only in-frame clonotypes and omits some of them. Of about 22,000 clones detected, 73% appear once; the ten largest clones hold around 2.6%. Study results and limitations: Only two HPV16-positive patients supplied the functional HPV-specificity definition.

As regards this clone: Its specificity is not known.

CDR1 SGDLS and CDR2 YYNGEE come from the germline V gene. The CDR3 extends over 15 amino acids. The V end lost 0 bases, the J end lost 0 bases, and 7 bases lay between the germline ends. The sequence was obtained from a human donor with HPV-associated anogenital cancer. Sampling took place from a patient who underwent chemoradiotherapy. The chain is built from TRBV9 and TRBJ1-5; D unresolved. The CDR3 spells CASSVASDSNQPQHF. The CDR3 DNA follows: TGTGCCAGCAGCGTAGCCTCGGATAGCAATCAGCCCCAGCATTTT.